The rows below give T cell receptor beta chains drawn from one sample of a study of blood T cell repertoires in COVID-19. Clones were read by immunoSEQ multiplex PCR, and TCRdb kept only the in-frame ones, dropping some. Of roughly 140,000 clones listed, 76% are singletons. Source material: peripheral blood. Every receptor here comes from a woman of 80 years or more with acute or convalescent COVID-19. Each CDR3 is given with its conserved first and last residue. Rows give clone size only sometimes, using once, few, many, or a class for an expanded clone.

j_call v_call clone_size cdr3_aa
TRBJ1-6 TRBV6-1 NA CASSEQDSDNSPLHF
TRBJ2-3 TRBV19 NA CASSAPDRGLTDTQYF
TRBJ1-5 TRBV27 NA CASSRKQGNQPQHF
TRBJ2-1 TRBV6-5 NA CASSGTSKNEQFF
TRBJ1-6 TRBV6-5 once CASRPTGYNSPLHF
TRBJ2-2 TRBV18 NA CASSPGTPFRGELFF
TRBJ2-3 TRBV6-2/TRBV6-3 NA CASSYGQGDTQYF
TRBJ1-6 TRBV3-1/TRBV3-2 NA CASSQGPRRNSPLHF
TRBJ2-3 TRBV7-2 NA CASSPSVGITDTQYF
TRBJ2-3 TRBV6-6 NA CASSTRDTQYF
TRBJ2-6 TRBV4-1 few CASSQDPRSGANVLTF
TRBJ2-2 TRBV12-5 once CASGKQGASGELFF
TRBJ2-1 TRBV27 NA CASSFGTGDNNEQFF
TRBJ2-6 TRBV5-1 NA CASRPPGHEKTNGRANVLTF
TRBJ1-1 TRBV27 NA CASALGRGTEAFF
TRBJ1-1 TRBV27 once CASSQTGGANTEAFF
TRBJ1-2 TRBV25-1 NA CASSEAYYGYTF
TRBJ1-2 TRBV12-2 NA CATKNRSGTGNYGYTF
TRBJ1-2 TRBV2 few CASSDTRDGGYTF
TRBJ2-7 TRBV10-2 NA CASRPGTNTYEQYF
TRBJ2-3 TRBV19 NA CASIDRSSGSADTQYF
TRBJ1-2 TRBV28 NA CASSQGTVYGYTF
TRBJ2-1 TRBV6-1 NA CASRETRGHSSYNEQFF
TRBJ1-2 TRBV9 NA CASYGLYGYTF
TRBJ2-7 TRBV10-3 once CAISPGLAVTYEQYF
TRBJ1-2 TRBV6-5 NA CASSYGQGAYGYTF
TRBJ1-1 TRBV5-5 few CTSDAGGTEAFF
TRBJ1-2 TRBV9 NA CASSPEDRPDLRYTF
TRBJ2-1 TRBV6-2/TRBV6-3 once CASSPVGASYNEQFF
TRBJ1-2 TRBV5-6 NA CASSLDREGYTF
TRBJ2-7 TRBV6-2/TRBV6-3 NA CASSYSTVSYEQYF
TRBJ1-1 TRBV29-1 NA CSVIGANTEAFF
TRBJ1-6 TRBV3-1/TRBV3-2 NA CASSQARDSNSPLHF
TRBJ2-7 TRBV6-5 NA CASLGGSSYEQYF
TRBJ1-1 TRBV5-5 NA CASSATVPYTEAFF
TRBJ2-3 TRBV19 once CASNKRESTDTQYF
TRBJ1-2 TRBV25-1 few CASRGQGYGYGYTF
TRBJ2-5 TRBV5-1 NA CASSFGVQETQYF
TRBJ2-4 TRBV11-2 NA CASSLPAGGAKNIQYF
TRBJ1-6 TRBV7-6 NA CASSRRGGDNSPLHF
TRBJ2-3 TRBV10-2 NA CASTLLEADTQYF
TRBJ1-2 TRBV7-9 NA CASSAQQGIYGYTF
TRBJ1-2 TRBV19 NA CASSIRGGLDGYTF
TRBJ2-1 TRBV11-2 NA CASTSLRQGYNEQFF
TRBJ1-1 TRBV9 NA CASSAQGALANTEAFF
TRBJ2-3 TRBV19 NA CASRQGSTDTQYF
TRBJ2-3 TRBV7-9 NA CASESGGGSSTDTQYF
TRBJ1-5 TRBV30 NA CAWSSSNQPQHF
TRBJ2-3 TRBV5-1 NA CASSRGTSGSTDTQYF
TRBJ1-1 TRBV29-1 NA CSVDDRGRENTEAFF
TRBJ2-1 TRBV19 NA CASTASGGVVYNEQFF
TRBJ2-7 TRBV5-1 NA CASSLAGQDYEQYF
TRBJ2-5 TRBV7-7 NA CASQAAGQETQYF